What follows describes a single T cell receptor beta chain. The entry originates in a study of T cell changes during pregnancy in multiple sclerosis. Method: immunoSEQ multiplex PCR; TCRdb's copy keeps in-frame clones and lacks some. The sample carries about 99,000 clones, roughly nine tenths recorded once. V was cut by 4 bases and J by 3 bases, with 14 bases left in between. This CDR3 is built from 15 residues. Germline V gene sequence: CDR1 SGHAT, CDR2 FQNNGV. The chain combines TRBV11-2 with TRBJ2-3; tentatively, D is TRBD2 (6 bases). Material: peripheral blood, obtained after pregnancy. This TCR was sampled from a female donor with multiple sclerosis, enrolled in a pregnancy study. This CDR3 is CASSSGTSRTDTQYF. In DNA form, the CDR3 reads TGTGCCAGCAGCTCCGGGACTTCCCGAACAGATACGCAGTATTTT.